This T cell receptor (beta chain) was retrieved from a study of vaccination effects on CD4 cells after COVID-19. Across the study: Cultivation was performed at two million PBMC per well with roughly 10 IU/ml IL-2 and 7.5 to 10 ug/ml peptides added. Whole-study results and caveats: In the study, convalescent patients were few, and early post-infection timepoints were absent.

The germline V and J ends were trimmed by 0 bases and 11 bases, with 17 bases remaining between them. Looked up from germline, CDR1 is SGHNT and CDR2 is YYREEE (reference sequence). There are 14 residues in the CDR3. Scientists isolated CD4+ T cells after a roughly nine-day culture period ended. Confirmation by PCR established that the person had SARS-CoV-2 infection between March and December 2020. Either the BNT162b2 or mRNA-1273 vaccine was given to participants in two doses. Cultures received IL-2 medium that replaced half the medium on days 3 and 7. As regards this clone: The antigen remains undetermined.

Profiling relied on immunoSEQ multiplex PCR, and the TCRdb table lists in-frame clones only, not all of them. This table has roughly 30,000 clones, approximately 77% appearing once. This rearrangement joins TRBV5-4 to TRBJ1-1, with D uncertain. This specimen consisted of CD4+ T cells from PBMCs cultured without peptide, obtained after COVID-19 vaccination. The sequence derives from a human donor who had a prior SARS-CoV-2 infection. CDR3 residues: CASSLVGRRAGAFF. The CDR3 region has the DNA TGTGCCAGCAGCTTGGTGGGCAGACGGGCTGGGGCTTTCTTT.